This T cell receptor (beta chain) was recovered during a study of graft-versus-host responses after intestinal transplantation. On the study more broadly: All recipients were given anti-thymocyte globulin induction, and tacrolimus and steroids were then administered for around three years.

The data were produced by immunoSEQ multiplex PCR, yet TCRdb's version contains in-frame clones alone and is incomplete. The sample has 80,000 to 100,000 clones; more than 85% are singletons. A note on this clone: Its antigen is still unknown.

Study-level points and caveats: The study associated peak circulating GvH clone levels with early post-transplant HvG declines. Allografts of one patient group, those with graft-donor T cell macrochimerism, had high graft-versus-host to host-versus-graft clonal ratios. Recipient marrow contained GvH clones, some of which appeared first in ileum or blood.

Per the germline V gene, CDR1 is MNHNY and CDR2 is SVGAGI (reference sequence). This CDR3 has 14 amino acids. The clonotype was recovered from a human donor who received an intestinal transplant. V gene TRBV6-6 combines with J gene TRBJ2-5; 7 bases agree with TRBD2. The J call is in doubt because the DNA end fits TRBJ2-7 better. Sequenced material: unstimulated CD4+ T cells sorted from spleen or lymph node cells, taken before intestinal transplant. CDR3 sequence (DNA): TGTGCCAGCAGTTACGGCGGGGGTCCCTACGAGCAGTACTTC. This gives the protein CASSYGGGPYEQYF.